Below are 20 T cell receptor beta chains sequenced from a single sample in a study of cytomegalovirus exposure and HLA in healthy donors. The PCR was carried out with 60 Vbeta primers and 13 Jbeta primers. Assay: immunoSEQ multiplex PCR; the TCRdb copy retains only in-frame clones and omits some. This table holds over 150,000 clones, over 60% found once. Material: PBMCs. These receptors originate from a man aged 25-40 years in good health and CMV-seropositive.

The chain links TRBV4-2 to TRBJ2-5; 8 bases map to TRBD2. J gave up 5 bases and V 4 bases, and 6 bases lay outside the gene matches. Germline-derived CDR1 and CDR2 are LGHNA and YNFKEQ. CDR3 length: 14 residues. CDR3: CASSPGGGWETQYF. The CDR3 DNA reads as TGTGCCAGCAGCCCGGGGGGGGGCTGGGAGACCCAGTACTTC.

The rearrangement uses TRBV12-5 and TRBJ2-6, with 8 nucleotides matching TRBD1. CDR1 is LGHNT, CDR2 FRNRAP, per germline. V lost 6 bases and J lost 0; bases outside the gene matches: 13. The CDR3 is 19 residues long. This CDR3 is CASGAWDRTTSSGANVLTF. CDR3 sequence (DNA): TGTGCTAGTGGGGCGTGGGACAGGACGACCAGCTCTGGGGCCAACGTCCTGACTTTC.

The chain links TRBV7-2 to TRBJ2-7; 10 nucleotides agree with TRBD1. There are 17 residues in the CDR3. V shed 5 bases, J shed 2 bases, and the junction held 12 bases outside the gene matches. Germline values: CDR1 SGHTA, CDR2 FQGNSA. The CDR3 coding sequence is TGTGCCAGCAGCCTTAGAGGGGGGGACAGGGGAGCCTACGAGCAGTACTTC. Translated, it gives CASSLRGGDRGAYEQYF.

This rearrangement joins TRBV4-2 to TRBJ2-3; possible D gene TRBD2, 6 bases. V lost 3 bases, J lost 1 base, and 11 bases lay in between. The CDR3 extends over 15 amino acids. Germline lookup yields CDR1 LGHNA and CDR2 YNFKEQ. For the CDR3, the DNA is TGTGCCAGCAGCCAGGCAACGGGGGGCACAGATACGCAGTATTTT. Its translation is CASSQATGGTDTQYF.

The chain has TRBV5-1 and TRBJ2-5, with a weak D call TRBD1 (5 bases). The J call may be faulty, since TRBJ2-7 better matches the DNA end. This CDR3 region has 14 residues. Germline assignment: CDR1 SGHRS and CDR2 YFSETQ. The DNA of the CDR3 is TGCGCCAGCAGCTTGAGCCGGACAACCTACGAGCAGTACTTC. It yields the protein CASSLSRTTYEQYF.

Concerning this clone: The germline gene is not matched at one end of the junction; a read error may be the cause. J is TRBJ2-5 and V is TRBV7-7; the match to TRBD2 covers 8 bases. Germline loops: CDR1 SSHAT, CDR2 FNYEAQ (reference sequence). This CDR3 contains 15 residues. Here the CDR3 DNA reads TGTGCTAGCAGCTTAACAAAGCGGGAGCAAGAGACCCAGTACTTC. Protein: CASSLTKREQETQYF. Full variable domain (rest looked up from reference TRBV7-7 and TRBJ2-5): GAGVSQSPRYKVTKRGQDVTLRCDPISSHATLYWYQQALGQGPEFLTYFNYEAQPDKSGLPSDRFSAERPEGSISTLTIQRTEQRDSAMYRCASSLTKREQETQYFGPGTRLLVL.

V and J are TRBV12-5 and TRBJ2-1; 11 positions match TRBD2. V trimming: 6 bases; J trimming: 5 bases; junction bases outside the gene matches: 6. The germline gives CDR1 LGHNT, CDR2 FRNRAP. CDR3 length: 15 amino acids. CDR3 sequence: CASGPGTSGNNEQFF. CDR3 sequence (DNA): TGTGCTAGTGGGCCCGGGACTAGCGGCAACAATGAGCAGTTCTTC. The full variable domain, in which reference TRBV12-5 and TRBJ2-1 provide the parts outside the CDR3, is DARVTQTPRHKVTEMGQEVTMRCQPILGHNTVFWYRQTMMQGLELLAYFRNRAPLDDSGMPKDRFSAEMPDATLATLKIQPSEPRDSAVYFCASGPGTSGNNEQFFGPGTRLTVL.

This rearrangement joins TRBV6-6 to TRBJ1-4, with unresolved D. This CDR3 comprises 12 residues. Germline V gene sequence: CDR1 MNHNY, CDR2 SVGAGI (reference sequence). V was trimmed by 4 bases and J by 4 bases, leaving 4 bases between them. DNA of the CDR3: TGTGCCAGCAGTTCGGTTAATGAAAAACTGTTTTTT. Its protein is CASSSVNEKLFF.

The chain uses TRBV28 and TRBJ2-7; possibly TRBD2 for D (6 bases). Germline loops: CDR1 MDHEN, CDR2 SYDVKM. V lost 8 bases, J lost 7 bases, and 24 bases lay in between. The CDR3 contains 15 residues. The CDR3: CASLTQAGSRREQYF. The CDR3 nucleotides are TGTGCCAGCTTAACTCAAGCGGGTTCGAGGAGGGAGCAGTACTTC. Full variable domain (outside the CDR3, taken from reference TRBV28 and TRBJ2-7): DVKVTQSSRYLVKRTGEKVFLECVQDMDHENMFWYRQDPGLGLRLIYFSYDVKMKEKGDIPEGYSVSREKKERFSLILESASTNQTSMYLCASLTQAGSRREQYFGPGTRLTVT.

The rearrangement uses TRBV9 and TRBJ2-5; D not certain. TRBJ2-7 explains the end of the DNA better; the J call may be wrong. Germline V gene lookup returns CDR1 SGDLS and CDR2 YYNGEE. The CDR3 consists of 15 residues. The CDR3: CASSVSSESSYEQYF. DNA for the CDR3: TGTGCCAGCAGCGTTTCGTCGGAGAGCTCCTACGAGCAGTACTTC.

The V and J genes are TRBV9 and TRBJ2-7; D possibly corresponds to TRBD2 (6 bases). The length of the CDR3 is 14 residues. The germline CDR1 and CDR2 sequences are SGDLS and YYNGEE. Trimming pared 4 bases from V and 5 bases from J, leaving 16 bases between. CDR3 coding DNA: TGTGCCAGCAGCCCCCAGACTAGTTTCAACGAGCAGTACTTC. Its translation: CASSPQTSFNEQYF.

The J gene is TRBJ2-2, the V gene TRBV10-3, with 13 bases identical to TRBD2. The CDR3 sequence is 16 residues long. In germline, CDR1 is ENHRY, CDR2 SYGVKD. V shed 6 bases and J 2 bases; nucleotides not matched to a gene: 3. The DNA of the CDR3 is TGTGCCATCAGGATGGGACTAGCGGGAAACACCGGGGAGCTGTTTTTT. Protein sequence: CAIRMGLAGNTGELFF.

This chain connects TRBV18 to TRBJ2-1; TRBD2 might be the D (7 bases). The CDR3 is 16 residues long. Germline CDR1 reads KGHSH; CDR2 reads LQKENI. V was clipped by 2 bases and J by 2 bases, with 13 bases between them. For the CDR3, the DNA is TGTGCCAGCTCACCAAAAGGGGGGGTACCCTACAATGAGCAGTTCTTC. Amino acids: CASSPKGGVPYNEQFF.

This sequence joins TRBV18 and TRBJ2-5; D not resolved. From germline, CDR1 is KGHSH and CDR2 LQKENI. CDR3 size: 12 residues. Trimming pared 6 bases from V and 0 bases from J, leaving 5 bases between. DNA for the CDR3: TGTGCCAGCTCCCAGTACCAAGAGACCCAGTACTTC. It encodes CASSQYQETQYF.

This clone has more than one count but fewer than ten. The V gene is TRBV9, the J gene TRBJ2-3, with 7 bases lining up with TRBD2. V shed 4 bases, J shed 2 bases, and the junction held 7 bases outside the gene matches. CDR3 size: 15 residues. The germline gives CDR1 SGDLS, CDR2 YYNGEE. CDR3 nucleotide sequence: TGTGCCAGCAGCCCCCCGGGGGGTAACACAGATACGCAGTATTTT. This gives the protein CASSPPGGNTDTQYF. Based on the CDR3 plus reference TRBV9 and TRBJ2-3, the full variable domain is DSGVTQTPKHLITATGQRVTLRCSPRSGDLSVYWYQQSLDQGLQFLIQYYNGEERAKGNILERFSAQQFPDLHSELNLSSLELGDSALYFCASSPPGGNTDTQYFGPGTRLTVL.

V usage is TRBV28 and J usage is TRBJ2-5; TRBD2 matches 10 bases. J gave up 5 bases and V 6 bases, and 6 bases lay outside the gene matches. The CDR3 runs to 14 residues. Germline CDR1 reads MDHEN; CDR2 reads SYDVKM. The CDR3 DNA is TGTGCCAGCAGCCTAGCGGGAGAAATGGAGACCCAGTACTTC. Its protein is CASSLAGEMETQYF.

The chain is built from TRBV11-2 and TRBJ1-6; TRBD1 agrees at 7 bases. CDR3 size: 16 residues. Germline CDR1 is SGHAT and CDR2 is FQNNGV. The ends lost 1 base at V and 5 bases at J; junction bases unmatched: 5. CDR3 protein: CASSLVGTVDNSPLHF. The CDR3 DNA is TGTGCCAGCAGCTTAGTGGGGACAGTAGATAATTCACCCCTCCACTTT.

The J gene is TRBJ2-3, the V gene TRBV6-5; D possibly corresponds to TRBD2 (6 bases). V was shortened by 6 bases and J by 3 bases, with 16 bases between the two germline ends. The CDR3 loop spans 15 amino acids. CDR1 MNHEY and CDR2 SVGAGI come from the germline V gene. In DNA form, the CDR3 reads TGTGCCAGCAGCCAATACCGGGAGCGGACAGATACGCAGTATTTT. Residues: CASSQYRERTDTQYF.

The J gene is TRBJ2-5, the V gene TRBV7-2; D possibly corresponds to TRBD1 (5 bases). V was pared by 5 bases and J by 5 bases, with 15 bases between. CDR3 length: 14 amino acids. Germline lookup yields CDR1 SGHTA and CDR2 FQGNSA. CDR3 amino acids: CASSPGHVWETQYF. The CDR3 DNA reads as TGTGCCAGCAGCCCTGGACATGTCTGGGAGACCCAGTACTTC.

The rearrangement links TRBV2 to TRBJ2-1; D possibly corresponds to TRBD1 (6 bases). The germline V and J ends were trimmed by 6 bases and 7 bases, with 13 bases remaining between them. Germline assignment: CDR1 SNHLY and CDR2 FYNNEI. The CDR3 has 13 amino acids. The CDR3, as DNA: TGTGCCAGCAGCAACAGGGTTGTGAATGAGCAGTTCTTC. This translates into CASSNRVVNEQFF.